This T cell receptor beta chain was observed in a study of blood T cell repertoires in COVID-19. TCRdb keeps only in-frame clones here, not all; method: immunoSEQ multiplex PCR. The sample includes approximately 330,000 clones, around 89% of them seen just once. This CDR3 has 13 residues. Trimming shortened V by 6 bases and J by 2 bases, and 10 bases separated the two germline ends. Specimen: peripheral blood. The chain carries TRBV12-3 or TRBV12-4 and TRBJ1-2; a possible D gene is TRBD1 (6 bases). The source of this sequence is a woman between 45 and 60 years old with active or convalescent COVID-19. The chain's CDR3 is CASSADRNYGYTF. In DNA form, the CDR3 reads TGTGCCAGCAGCGCCGACAGGAACTATGGCTACACCTTC.